This T cell receptor (beta chain) was obtained from a study of blood T cell repertoires in COVID-19. Trimming left V 6 bases short and J 11 bases short, with 7 bases between. CDR3 length equals 8 residues. Germline V gene sequence: CDR1 DFQATT, CDR2 SNEGSKA (reference sequence). In the source study's methods: The assay estimated nucleated cells by amplifying reference gene primers. Sequencing used immunoSEQ multiplex PCR; TCRdb keeps in-frame clones, though not all of them. The V and J calls and the clone size are those of that table, but D and trimming were determined from the DNA. The sample shows over 400,000 clones, 70% to 90% of them seen only once.

This TCR was sampled from a woman aged 55-70 years who had recovered from COVID-19. Sequences were obtained from PBMCs or T cells enriched from blood (not recorded which). The chain joins TRBV20-1 to TRBJ1-1; D gene ambiguous. As DNA, the CDR3 is TGCAGTGCACCTCGGGCTTTCTTT. Translating gives CSAPRAFF.